The 28 T cell receptor beta chains in this list originate from one sample, sequenced in a study of cytomegalovirus exposure and HLA in healthy donors. PCR primers comprised 60 Vbeta and 13 Jbeta primers. Here immunoSEQ multiplex PCR was the method, and the copy in TCRdb shows in-frame clones only, minus some. The data hold more than 120,000 clones, with around 86% observed a single time. Sequenced: PBMCs. The receptor set was obtained from a woman aged 25 to 39 in good health and CMV-seronegative.

The chain couples TRBV10-3 to TRBJ2-7; TRBD1 might be the D (6 bases). V was clipped by 7 bases and J by 2 bases, with 15 bases between them. This CDR3 is 14 amino acids long. The V gene's germline CDR1 is ENHRY and CDR2 SYGVKD. DNA of the CDR3: TGTGCCATCACCCCGAGGCAGGGGACCTACGAGCAGTACTTC. Its protein product is CAITPRQGTYEQYF.

This clone came up once. The chain has TRBV18 and TRBJ2-7; the D gene is possibly TRBD1 (6 bases). Trimming left V 6 bases short and J 3 bases short, with 18 bases between. The germline V gene encodes CDR1 KGHSH and CDR2 LQKENI. This CDR3 spans 15 amino acids. CDR3 in DNA: TGTGCCAGCTCCCCCTCGGGACACTCTAACTACGAGCAGTACTTC. It yields the protein CASSPSGHSNYEQYF.

This rearrangement joins TRBV7-9 to TRBJ2-5; weak D call: TRBD2 (5 bases). The CDR3 is 13 residues long. The V and J ends lost 5 bases and 5 bases respectively, with 12 bases between them. Germline values: CDR1 SEHNR, CDR2 FQNEAQ (reference sequence). CDR3 protein: CASSRDYTETQYF. Here the CDR3 DNA reads TGTGCCAGCAGCAGAGACTATACTGAGACCCAGTACTTC.

The rearrangement uses TRBV9 and TRBJ2-1, with TRBD2 identical over 10 bases. Germline V CDR1 and CDR2: SGDLS, YYNGEE. CDR3 size: 15 residues. V dropped 1 base and J dropped 7; count of bases not matched to a gene: 5. DNA of the CDR3: TGTGCCAGCAGCGTAAATAGCGGGGGGTTTAATGAGCAGTTCTTC. Amino acid sequence: CASSVNSGGFNEQFF.

This clone was seen only a few times. V and J are TRBV6-5 and TRBJ1-1; D gene ambiguous. Trimming cost V 6 bases and J 4 bases, with 12 bases left between them. The CDR3 totals 13 residues. Germline CDR1 MNHEY, CDR2 SVGAGI. DNA of the CDR3: TGTGCCAGCAGCCGCTTCGAGGGCACTGAAGCTTTCTTT. Amino acids: CASSRFEGTEAFF.

The genes are TRBV10-3 and TRBJ1-4; D may be TRBD1 (6 bases). The CDR3 spans 14 residues. Trimming stripped 2 bases from V and 8 bases from J, with 12 bases between. Germline-derived CDR1 and CDR2 are ENHRY and SYGVKD. This chain's CDR3 is CAISETDSFEKLFF. The CDR3 DNA sequence: TGTGCCATCAGTGAGACGGACAGCTTCGAAAAACTGTTTTTT.

This chain joins TRBV7-2 and TRBJ2-1, with 7 nucleotides matching TRBD2. V dropped 5 bases and J dropped 0; count of bases not matched to a gene: 7. This CDR3 contains 16 residues. The germline gives CDR1 SGHTA, CDR2 FQGNSA. The CDR3 bases are TGTGCCAGCAGCCTACTGGGCGGGAGCTCCTACAATGAGCAGTTCTTC. Amino acids: CASSLLGGSSYNEQFF.

The chain is built from TRBV10-3 and TRBJ2-7; the match to TRBD1 covers 7 bases. CDR3 length equals 13 residues. Germline CDR1 reads ENHRY; CDR2 reads SYGVKD. The J segment lost 5 bases and the V segment lost 4 bases, leaving 5 bases of the junction unmatched. The CDR3 DNA reads as TGTGCCATCAGTGTGCAACAGGGGAACGAGCAGTACTTC. Its protein product is CAISVQQGNEQYF.

A note on this clone: The junction departs from the called germline gene at one end, perhaps through a read error. The chain employs TRBV7-9 and TRBJ2-7; tentative D call: TRBD1 (5 bases). The CDR3 is made up of 14 amino acids. Germline lookup yields CDR1 SEHNR and CDR2 FQNEAQ (reference sequence). DNA for the CDR3: TGTTCCAGCAGCTCAGACGACAGTCACTACGAGCAGTACTTC. Translating gives CSSSSDDSHYEQYF.

The DNA of the CDR3 is TGTGCCAGCAAACGGGGGACAGGGGAAGTGCAGCCCCAGCATTTT. This encodes CASKRGTGEVQPQHF. The V call is TRBV7-8, the J call TRBJ1-5; TRBD1 matches at 10 bases. CDR3 length: 15 residues. Per the germline V gene, CDR1 is SGHVS and CDR2 is FQNEAQ. The V gene end was trimmed by 7 bases and the J gene end by 7 bases; junction bases not matched to a gene: 10.

The rearrangement links TRBV19 to TRBJ2-5; a weak D match, TRBD2 (7 bases). The CDR3 covers 15 residues. Germline lookup yields CDR1 LNHDA and CDR2 SQIVND (reference sequence). Trimming shortened V by 6 bases and J by 5 bases, and 19 bases separated the two germline ends. This chain's CDR3 is CASSEGGRRVETQYF. The CDR3 region has the DNA TGTGCCAGTAGCGAGGGGGGGAGGCGCGTGGAGACCCAGTACTTC. Based on the CDR3 plus reference TRBV19 and TRBJ2-5, the full variable domain is DGGITQSPKYLFRKEGQNVTLSCEQNLNHDAMYWYRQDPGQGLRLIYYSQIVNDFQKGDIAEGYSVSREKKESFPLTVTSAQKNPTAFYLCASSEGGRRVETQYFGPGTRLLVL.

This chain connects TRBV5-1 to TRBJ2-7; TRBD1 matches 9 bases. CDR1 and CDR2 from the germline V gene are SGHRS and YFSETQ. J was trimmed by 1 base and V by 4 bases; bases with no gene match: 15. The CDR3 extends over 18 amino acids. CDR3: CASSARTGVESISYEQYF. The CDR3 region has the DNA TGCGCCAGCAGCGCCAGGACAGGGGTCGAAAGTATTTCCTACGAGCAGTACTTC.

In the case of this clone: Sequence at one end of the junction differs from germline and may be a read error. V gene TRBV5-1 combines with J gene TRBJ2-2; no clear D. The CDR3 has 17 residues. In germline, CDR1 is SGHRS, CDR2 YFSETQ. The CDR3 nucleotides are TGCGCCAGCAACTTGGGAATATCGAGTTTGAGCACCGGGGAGCTGTTTTTT. Translation: CASNLGISSLSTGELFF.

The DNA for the CDR3 is TGTGCCAGCAGTTTATTACCCGGGAGCTCCTACGAGCAGTACTTC. Translation gives CASSLLPGSSYEQYF. This sequence joins TRBV27 and TRBJ2-7, with D maybe TRBD2 (6 bases). Per the germline V gene, CDR1 is MNHEY and CDR2 is SMNVEV (reference sequence). This CDR3 is built from 15 residues. The germline V and J ends were trimmed by 1 base and 0 bases, with 10 bases remaining between them.

The V gene is TRBV2, the J gene TRBJ2-7; possibly TRBD1 for D (5 bases). Germline values: CDR1 SNHLY, CDR2 FYNNEI. V lost 10 bases and J lost 7, with 23 bases in between. This CDR3 region has 14 residues. The CDR3 loop reads CATQQESLGWEQYF. CDR3 DNA: TGTGCCACCCAACAGGAGTCCCTTGGGTGGGAGCAGTACTTC. Supplemented by reference TRBV2 and TRBJ2-7, the full variable domain reads EPEVTQTPSHQVTQMGQEVILRCVPISNHLYFYWYRQILGQKVEFLVSFYNNEISEKSEIFDDQFSVERPDGSNFTLKIRSTKLEDSAMYFCATQQESLGWEQYFGPGTRLTVT.

The chain joins TRBV14 to TRBJ1-1; 7 positions agree with TRBD1. This CDR3 is built from 18 residues. Germline lookup yields CDR1 SGHDN and CDR2 FVKESK. V lost 0 bases to trimming and J lost 1 base; unmatched junction nucleotides: 11. This CDR3 reads CASSQDYSQGFANTEAFF. CDR3 nucleotide sequence: TGTGCCAGCAGCCAAGACTACTCACAGGGGTTCGCGAACACTGAAGCTTTCTTT. Supplemented by reference TRBV14 and TRBJ1-1, the full variable domain reads EAGVTQFPSHSVIEKGQTVTLRCDPISGHDNLYWYRRVMGKEIKFLLHFVKESKQDESGMPNNRFLAERTGGTYSTLKVQPAELEDSGVYFCASSQDYSQGFANTEAFFGQGTRLTVV.

CDR3 DNA: TGTGCCAGCAGCTTAGAACTAGCCGGACTTAGTGGGACCCAGTACTTC. It encodes CASSLELAGLSGTQYF. The genes are TRBV7-7 and TRBJ2-5; D is possibly TRBD2 (6 bases). This CDR3 comprises 16 residues. The germline V gene has CDR1 SSHAT and CDR2 FNYEAQ (reference sequence). Deletions cut 1 base from V and 7 bases from J, with 19 bases between.

The V gene is TRBV28, the J gene TRBJ1-6; 8 bases are shared with TRBD1. V shed 6 bases and J 7 bases; nucleotides not matched to a gene: 5. Germline assignment: CDR1 MDHEN and CDR2 SYDVKM. This CDR3 is 14 amino acids long. The CDR3 DNA follows: TGTGCCAGCAGGACATGGGACAGGAATTCACCCCTCCACTTT. Translating gives CASRTWDRNSPLHF.

The chain employs TRBV7-9 and TRBJ2-5, with D possibly TRBD1 on 6 matching bases. CDR1 is SEHNR and CDR2 is FQNEAQ in the germline V gene (reference sequence). V shed 4 bases and J shed 5 bases, with 8 bases lying between them. This CDR3 is built from 12 residues. CDR3 in amino acids: CASSSQGETQYF. The DNA for the CDR3 is TGTGCCAGCAGCTCCCAGGGGGAGACCCAGTACTTC.

This rearrangement joins TRBV5-1 to TRBJ1-1; D remains unclear. V was shortened by 2 bases and J by 1 base, with 12 bases between the two germline ends. The germline gives CDR1 SGHRS, CDR2 YFSETQ. The CDR3 consists of 15 residues. CDR3 sequence (DNA): TGCGCCAGCAGCTTCTCAGGTGAACGGAACACTGAAGCTTTCTTT. Translation gives CASSFSGERNTEAFF.

V and J are TRBV7-9 and TRBJ1-3, with unresolved D. The CDR3 loop spans 16 amino acids. V gave up 0 bases and J gave up 1 base, with 10 bases separating them. Germline lookup yields CDR1 SEHNR and CDR2 FQNEAQ (reference sequence). The CDR3 loop is CASSLATTASGNTIYF. The CDR3 DNA reads TGTGCCAGCAGCTTAGCTACCACAGCTTCTGGAAACACCATATATTTT.

This clone has a handful of counts. This same CDR3 is encoded by further DNA sequences in the sample. CDR3 protein: CAWRLGLAGDEQYF. CDR3 in DNA: TGTGCCTGGAGGCTGGGACTAGCGGGGGACGAGCAGTACTTC. V usage is TRBV30 and J usage is TRBJ2-7; 14 positions agree with TRBD2. Germline V gives CDR1 GTSNPN, CDR2 SVGIG (reference sequence). Trimming took 3 bases from V and 5 from J; bases not matched to a gene: 3. The CDR3 covers 14 residues.

V gene TRBV7-8 combines with J gene TRBJ1-5, with D hard to call. Germline V lookup: CDR1 SGHVS, CDR2 FQNEAQ. This CDR3 contains 13 residues. Trimming stripped 1 base from V and 3 bases from J, with 4 bases between. CDR3 in DNA: TGTGCCAGCAGCTTAGAGCTCAATCAGCCCCAGCATTTT. Amino acids: CASSLELNQPQHF.

This clone was observed a few times. This sequence joins TRBV28 and TRBJ1-1; 7 bases line up with TRBD1. Germline-derived CDR1 and CDR2 are MDHEN and SYDVKM. The J segment lost 1 base and the V segment lost 3 bases, leaving 2 bases of the junction unmatched. The CDR3 spans 14 residues. Here the CDR3 reads CASSLTGRNTEAFF. The CDR3 bases are TGTGCCAGCAGTTTGACAGGGCGGAACACTGAAGCTTTCTTT.

This clone was seen more than once but under ten times. The rearrangement uses TRBV4-3 and TRBJ1-4; TRBD1 agrees at 8 bases. Germline V gene sequence: CDR1 LGHNA, CDR2 YSLEER. The CDR3 is made up of 15 amino acids. V dropped 0 bases and J dropped 6; count of bases not matched to a gene: 3. CDR3 bases: TGCGCCAGCAGCCAAGAAAGACAGGGGTATGAAAAACTGTTTTTT. It codes for CASSQERQGYEKLFF.

This clone has just a few counts. V gene TRBV7-2 combines with J gene TRBJ2-5, with D possibly being TRBD1 (6 bases). Trimming pared 4 bases from V and 4 bases from J, leaving 10 bases between. CDR1 is SGHTA and CDR2 is FQGNSA in the germline V gene. CDR3 length equals 13 residues. CDR3 nucleotide sequence: TGTGCCAGCAGCTCAGGACAGCGAGAGACCCAGTACTTC. This translates into CASSSGQRETQYF.

Written as DNA, the CDR3 is TGTGCCAGTACCCTCCGGCACAGCTTAATTAACTATGGCTACACCTTC. This sequence encodes CASTLRHSLINYGYTF. The chain combines TRBV19 with TRBJ1-2, with no clear D. The V gene lost 7 bases and the J gene lost 1 base, with 19 bases spanning the gap. Per the germline V gene, CDR1 is LNHDA and CDR2 is SQIVND (reference sequence). This CDR3 has 16 amino acids.

The CDR3 nucleotides are TGTGCCAGCACTGAAGCGGGAATCGGGGAGCTGTTTTTT. This sequence encodes CASTEAGIGELFF. The V and J genes are TRBV6-5 and TRBJ2-2; 7 nucleotides agree with TRBD2. The CDR3 totals 13 residues. Germline V CDR1 and CDR2: MNHEY, SVGAGI. Unmatched junction bases numbered 6, after V lost 7 bases and J lost 7 bases.